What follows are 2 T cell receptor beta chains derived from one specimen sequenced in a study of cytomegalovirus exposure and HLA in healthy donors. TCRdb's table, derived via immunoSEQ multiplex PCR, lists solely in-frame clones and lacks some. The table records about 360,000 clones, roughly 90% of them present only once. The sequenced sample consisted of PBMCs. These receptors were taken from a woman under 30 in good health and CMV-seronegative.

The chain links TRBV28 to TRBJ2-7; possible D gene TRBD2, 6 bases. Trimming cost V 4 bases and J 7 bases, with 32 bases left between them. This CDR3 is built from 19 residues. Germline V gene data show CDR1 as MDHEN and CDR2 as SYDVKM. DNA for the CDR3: TGTGCCAGCAGTTGGGGGAGGACTCATTCCCTTTACTCCTTGGGTGAGCAGTACTTC. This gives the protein CASSWGRTHSLYSLGEQYF.

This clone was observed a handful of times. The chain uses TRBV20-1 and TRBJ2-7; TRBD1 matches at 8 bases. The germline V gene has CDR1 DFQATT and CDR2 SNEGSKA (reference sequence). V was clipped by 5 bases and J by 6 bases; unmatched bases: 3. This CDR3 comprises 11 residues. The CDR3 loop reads CSAQDRVEQYF. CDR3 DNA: TGCAGTGCTCAGGACAGGGTCGAGCAGTACTTC.